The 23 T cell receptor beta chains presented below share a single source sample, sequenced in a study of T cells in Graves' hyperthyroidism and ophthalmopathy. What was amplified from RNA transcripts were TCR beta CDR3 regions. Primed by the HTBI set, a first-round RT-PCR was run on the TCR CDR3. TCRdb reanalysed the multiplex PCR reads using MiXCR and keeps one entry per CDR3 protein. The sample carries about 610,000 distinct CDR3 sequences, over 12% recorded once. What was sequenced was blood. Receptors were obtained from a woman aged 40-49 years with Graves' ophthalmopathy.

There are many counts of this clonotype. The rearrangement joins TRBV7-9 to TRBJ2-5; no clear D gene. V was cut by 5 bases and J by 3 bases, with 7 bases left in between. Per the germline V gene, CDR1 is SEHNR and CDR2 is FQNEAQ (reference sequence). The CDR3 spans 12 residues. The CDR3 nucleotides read TGTGCCAGCAGCCCTTTAAAAGAGACCCAGTACTTC. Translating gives CASSPLKETQYF.

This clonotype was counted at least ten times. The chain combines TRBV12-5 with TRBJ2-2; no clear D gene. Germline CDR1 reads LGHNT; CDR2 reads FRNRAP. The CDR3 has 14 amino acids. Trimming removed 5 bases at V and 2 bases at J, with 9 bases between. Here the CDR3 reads CASGLTPNTGELFF. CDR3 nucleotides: TGTGCTAGTGGTCTGACACCTAACACCGGGGAGCTGTTTTTT.

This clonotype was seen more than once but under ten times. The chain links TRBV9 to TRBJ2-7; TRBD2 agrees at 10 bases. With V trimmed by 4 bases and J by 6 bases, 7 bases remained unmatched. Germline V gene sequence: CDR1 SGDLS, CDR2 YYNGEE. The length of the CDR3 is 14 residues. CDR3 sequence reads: CASSPGTSAGEQYF. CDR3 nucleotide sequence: TGTGCCAGCAGCCCCGGGACTAGCGCTGGCGAGCAGTACTTC.

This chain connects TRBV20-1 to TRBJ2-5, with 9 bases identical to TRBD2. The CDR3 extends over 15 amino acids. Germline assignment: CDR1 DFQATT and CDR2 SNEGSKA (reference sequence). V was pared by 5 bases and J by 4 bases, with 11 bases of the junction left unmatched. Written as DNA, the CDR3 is TGCAGTGCTCGCCCGGATAGCGGGAGTCCAGAGACCCAGTACTTC. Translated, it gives CSARPDSGSPETQYF.

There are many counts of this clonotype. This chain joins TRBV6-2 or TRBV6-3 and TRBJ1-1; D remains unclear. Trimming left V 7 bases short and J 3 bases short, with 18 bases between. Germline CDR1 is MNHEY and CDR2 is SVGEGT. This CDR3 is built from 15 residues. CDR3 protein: CASINRQIRDTEAFF. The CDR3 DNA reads TGTGCCAGCATCAATCGGCAGATTCGGGACACTGAAGCTTTCTTT.

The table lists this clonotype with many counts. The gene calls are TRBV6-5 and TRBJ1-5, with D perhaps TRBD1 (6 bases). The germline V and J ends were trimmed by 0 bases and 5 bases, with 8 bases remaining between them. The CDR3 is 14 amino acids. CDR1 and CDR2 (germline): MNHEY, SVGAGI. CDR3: CASSYSQGDQPQHF. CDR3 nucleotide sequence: TGTGCCAGCAGTTACTCACAGGGAGATCAGCCCCAGCATTTT.

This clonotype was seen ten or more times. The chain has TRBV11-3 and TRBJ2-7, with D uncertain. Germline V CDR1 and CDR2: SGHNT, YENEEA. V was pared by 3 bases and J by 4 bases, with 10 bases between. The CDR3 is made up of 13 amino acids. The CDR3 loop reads CASSLAEVYEQYF. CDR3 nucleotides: TGTGCCAGCAGCTTGGCCGAGGTTTACGAGCAGTACTTC.

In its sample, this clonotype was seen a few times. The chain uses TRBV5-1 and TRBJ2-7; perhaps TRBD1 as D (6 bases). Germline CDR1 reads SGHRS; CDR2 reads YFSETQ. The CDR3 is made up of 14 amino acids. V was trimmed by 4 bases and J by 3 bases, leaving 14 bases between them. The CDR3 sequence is CASSIQGRFYEQYF. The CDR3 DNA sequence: TGCGCCAGCAGCATACAGGGAAGGTTCTACGAGCAGTACTTC.

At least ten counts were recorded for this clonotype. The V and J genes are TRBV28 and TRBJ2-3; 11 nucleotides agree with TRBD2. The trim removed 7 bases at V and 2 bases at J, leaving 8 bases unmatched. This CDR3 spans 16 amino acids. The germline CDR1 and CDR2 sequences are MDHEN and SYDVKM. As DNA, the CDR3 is TGTGCCAGCATTACTAGCGGGAGCCTAAACACAGATACGCAGTATTTT. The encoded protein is CASITSGSLNTDTQYF.

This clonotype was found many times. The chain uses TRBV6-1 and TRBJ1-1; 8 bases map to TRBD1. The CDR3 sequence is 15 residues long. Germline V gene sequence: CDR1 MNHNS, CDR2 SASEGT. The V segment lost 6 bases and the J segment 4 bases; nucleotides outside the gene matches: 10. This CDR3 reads CASRTAGTGSTEAFF. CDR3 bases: TGTGCCAGCAGAACGGCCGGGACAGGAAGCACTGAAGCTTTCTTT.

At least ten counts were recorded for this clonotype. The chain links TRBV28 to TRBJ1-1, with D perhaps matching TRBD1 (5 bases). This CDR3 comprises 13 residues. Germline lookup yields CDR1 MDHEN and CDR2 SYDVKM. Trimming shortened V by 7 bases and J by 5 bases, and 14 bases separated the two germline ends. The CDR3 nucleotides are TGTGCCAGCACCCTAGCACAGGCGACTGAAGCTTTCTTT. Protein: CASTLAQATEAFF.

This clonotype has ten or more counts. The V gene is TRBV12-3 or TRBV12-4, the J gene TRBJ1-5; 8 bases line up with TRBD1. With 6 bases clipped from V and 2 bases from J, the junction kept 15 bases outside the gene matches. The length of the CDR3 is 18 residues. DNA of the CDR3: TGTGCCAGCAGCCCTACCCTCGGACAGGGAGGTGGCAATCAGCCCCAGCATTTT. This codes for CASSPTLGQGGGNQPQHF.

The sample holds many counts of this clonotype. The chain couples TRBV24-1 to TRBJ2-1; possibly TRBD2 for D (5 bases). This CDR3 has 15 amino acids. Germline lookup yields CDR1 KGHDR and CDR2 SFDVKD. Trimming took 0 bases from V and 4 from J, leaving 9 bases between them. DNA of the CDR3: TGTGCCACCAGTGATTTGTCCGGGAAGTACAATGAGCAGTTCTTC. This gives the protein CATSDLSGKYNEQFF.

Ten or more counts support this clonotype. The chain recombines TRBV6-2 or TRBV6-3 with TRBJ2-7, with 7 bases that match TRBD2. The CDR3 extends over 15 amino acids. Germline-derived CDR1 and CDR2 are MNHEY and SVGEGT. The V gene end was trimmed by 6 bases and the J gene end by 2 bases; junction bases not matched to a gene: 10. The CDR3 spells CASRPLAEGTYEQYF. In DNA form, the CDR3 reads TGTGCCAGCAGACCTCTAGCGGAGGGAACCTACGAGCAGTACTTC.

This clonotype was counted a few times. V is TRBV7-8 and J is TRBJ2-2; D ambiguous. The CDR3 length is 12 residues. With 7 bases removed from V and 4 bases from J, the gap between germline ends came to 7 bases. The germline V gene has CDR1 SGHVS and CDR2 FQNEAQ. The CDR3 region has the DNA TGTGCCAGCACAGATCTCACCGGGGAGCTGTTTTTT. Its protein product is CASTDLTGELFF.

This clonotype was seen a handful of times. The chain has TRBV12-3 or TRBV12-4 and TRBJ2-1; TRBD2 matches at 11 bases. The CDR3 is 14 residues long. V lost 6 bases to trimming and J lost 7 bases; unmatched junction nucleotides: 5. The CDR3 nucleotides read TGTGCCAGCAGGTGGACTAGCGGGTTGAATGAGCAGTTCTTC. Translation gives CASRWTSGLNEQFF.

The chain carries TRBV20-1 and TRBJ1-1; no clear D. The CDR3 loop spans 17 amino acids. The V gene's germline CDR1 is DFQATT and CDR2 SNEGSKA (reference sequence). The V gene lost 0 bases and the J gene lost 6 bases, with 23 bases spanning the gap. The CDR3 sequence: CSARDAVWRVRASEAFF. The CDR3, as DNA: TGCAGTGCTAGAGATGCCGTCTGGAGGGTCCGGGCATCTGAAGCTTTCTTT.

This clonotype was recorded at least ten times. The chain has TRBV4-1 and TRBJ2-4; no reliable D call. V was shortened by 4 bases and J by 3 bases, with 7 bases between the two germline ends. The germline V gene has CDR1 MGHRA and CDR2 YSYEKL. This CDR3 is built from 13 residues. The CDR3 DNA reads TGCGCCAGCAGCCTTATAGGCAAAAACATTCAGTACTTC. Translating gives CASSLIGKNIQYF.

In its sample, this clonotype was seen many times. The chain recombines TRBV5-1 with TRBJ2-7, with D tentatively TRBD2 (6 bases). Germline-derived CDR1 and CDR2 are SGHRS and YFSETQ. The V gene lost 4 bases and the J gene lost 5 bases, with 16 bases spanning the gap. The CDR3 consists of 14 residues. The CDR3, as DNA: TGCGCCAGCAGCGTTGGGGGGAGAGAAAACGAGCAGTACTTC. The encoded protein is CASSVGGRENEQYF. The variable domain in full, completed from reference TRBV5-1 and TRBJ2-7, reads KAGVTQTPRYLIKTRGQQVTLSCSPISGHRSVSWYQQTPGQGLQFLFEYFSETQRNKGNFPGRFSGRQFSNSRSEMNVSTLELGDSALYLCASSVGGRENEQYFGPGTRLTVT.

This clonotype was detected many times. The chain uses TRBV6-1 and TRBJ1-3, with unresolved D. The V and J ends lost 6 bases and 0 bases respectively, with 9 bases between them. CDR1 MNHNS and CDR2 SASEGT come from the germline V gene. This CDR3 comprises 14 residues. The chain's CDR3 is CASSPMSSGNTIYF. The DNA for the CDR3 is TGTGCCAGCAGCCCTATGAGCTCTGGAAACACCATATATTTT.

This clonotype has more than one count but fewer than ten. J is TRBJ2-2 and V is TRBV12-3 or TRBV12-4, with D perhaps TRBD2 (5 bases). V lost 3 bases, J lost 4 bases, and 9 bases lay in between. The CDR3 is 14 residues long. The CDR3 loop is CASSFGSFTGELFF. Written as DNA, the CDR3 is TGTGCCAGCAGTTTTGGGAGTTTCACCGGGGAGCTGTTTTTT.

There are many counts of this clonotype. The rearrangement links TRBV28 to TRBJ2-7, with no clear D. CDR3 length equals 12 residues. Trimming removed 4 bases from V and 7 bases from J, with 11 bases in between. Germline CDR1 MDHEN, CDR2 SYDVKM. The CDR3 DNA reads TGTGCCAGCAGTTCCTCCCCGCGGGAGCAGTACTTC. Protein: CASSSSPREQYF.

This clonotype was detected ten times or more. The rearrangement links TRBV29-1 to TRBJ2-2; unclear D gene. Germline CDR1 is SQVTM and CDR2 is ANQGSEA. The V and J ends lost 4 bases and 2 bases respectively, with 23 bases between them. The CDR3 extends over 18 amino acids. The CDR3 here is CSVVYGQREVPNTGELFF. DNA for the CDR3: TGCAGCGTTGTATATGGGCAGAGAGAAGTTCCAAACACCGGGGAGCTGTTTTTT.